The clone carrying this T cell receptor (beta chain) was detected only a few times. Its antigen is unidentified. TCRdb ran MiXCR on the 5' RACE reads and lists one entry per CDR3 protein. The table shows 360,000 or so distinct CDR3 sequences, with approximately 27% occurring only once. The sample belongs to a study of T-cell memory formation after mild COVID-19. As for the study in general: Clustering of TCRs was largely donor specific.

The V segment lost 2 bases and the J segment 4 bases; nucleotides outside the gene matches: 8. The CDR3 length is 17 residues. CDR1 MNHNS and CDR2 SASEGT come from the germline V gene. The study's findings and limits: Second-wave clones with a day 37 peak had unconfirmed SARS-CoV-2 specificity. For contracting clones, CD4+ ones sat mainly in CM and EM, CD8+ in EMRA. Clones shrinking from day 15 to 85 showed even CD4/CD8 mixes; later expanders tilted CD4+.

The V and J genes are TRBV6-1 and TRBJ2-6; 7 nucleotides align to TRBD1. The sequenced material came from PBMCs or a T cell subset sorted from them (not recorded which). The sequence was obtained from an adult woman who had mild COVID-19 (a few samples of this study predate the infection). Cell type and time point are not known. CDR3 amino acids: CASSELGTVLGANVLTF. The CDR3 DNA reads as TGTGCCAGCAGTGAATTGGGGACAGTACTCGGGGCCAACGTCCTGACTTTC.